This TCR beta chain was sequenced during a study of CD8+CD57+ T cells in acquired aplastic anemia. Background on the study: The mean DNA yield obtained from sorted CD4+ and CD8+ cells came to 3 to 3.5 ug. Whole-study results and caveats: Patients and controls shared some 29 CD8+ CDR3 sequences, which appeared highly expressed in patients and within their immunodominant clones. Patients were compared with controls for CD8+ Simpson's diversity, and no significant difference emerged.

Trimming left V 3 bases short and J 0 bases short, with 7 bases between. The germline CDR1 and CDR2 sequences are SGHTA and FQGTGA. The CDR3 has 14 amino acids. This clonotype was found many times. Its target is unknown. The TCR beta profiling, which covered VDJ combination and CDR3 sequence, was carried out using genomic DNA as the template. TCRdb called the reads again in MiXCR, with one record for every CDR3 protein. The repertoire holds some 280,000 distinct CDR3 sequences, with around 60% as singletons. The clonotype comes from a human donor with severe aplastic anemia or a healthy control (not recorded which). The specimen was sorted CD4+, CD8+, or CD8+CD57+ T cells (not recorded which) from PBMCs. The chain links TRBV7-3 to TRBJ2-3, with D perhaps assigned TRBD1 or TRBD2 (5 bases each). CDR3 nucleotide sequence: TGTGCCAGCAGCTTCCGGGACAGCACAGATACGCAGTATTTT. Protein sequence: CASSFRDSTDTQYF.